A single sample is the source of the 5 T cell receptor beta chains below, sequenced in a study of lymphopenia after photon versus proton radiotherapy. TCRdb's copy holds only in-frame clones and misses some; the assay was immunoSEQ multiplex PCR. The table has 50,000 or so clones, under 95% seen once; the top ten hold 15% to 20%. The sample consisted of peripheral blood, taken from a patient treated with photon-based radiotherapy. The receptor set was obtained from a woman aged 40-49 years with cholangiocarcinoma.

The V and J genes are TRBV19 and TRBJ2-5; 8 nucleotides agree with TRBD1. The CDR3 has 14 amino acids. Per germline, CDR1 LNHDA and CDR2 SQIVND (reference sequence). The V segment lost 7 bases and the J segment 4 bases; nucleotides outside the gene matches: 8. The CDR3 sequence: CASTLGTGGETQYF. CDR3 nucleotides: TGTGCCAGTACCCTAGGGACAGGAGGAGAGACCCAGTACTTC. The whole variable domain, remainder taken from reference TRBV19 and TRBJ2-5, is DGGITQSPKYLFRKEGQNVTLSCEQNLNHDAMYWYRQDPGQGLRLIYYSQIVNDFQKGDIAEGYSVSREKKESFPLTVTSAQKNPTAFYLCASTLGTGGETQYFGPGTRLLVL.

This chain links TRBV30 with TRBJ1-2; TRBD1 aligns across 7 bases. Germline CDR1 is GTSNPN and CDR2 is SVGIG (reference sequence). The CDR3 is 12 residues long. V shed 8 bases, J shed 8 bases, and the junction held 11 bases outside the gene matches. CDR3 loop: CAARPQGGGYTF. CDR3 sequence (DNA): TGTGCCGCCCGTCCGCAGGGGGGAGGCTACACCTTC.

The V gene is TRBV7-9, the J gene TRBJ2-3; the match to TRBD1 covers 9 bases. The V gene end was trimmed by 5 bases and the J gene end by 4 bases; junction bases not matched to a gene: 7. Germline V CDR1 and CDR2: SEHNR, FQNEAQ (reference sequence). There are 15 residues in the CDR3. CDR3 sequence reads: CASSARDRVADTQYF. CDR3 DNA sequence: TGTGCCAGCAGCGCCCGGGACAGGGTCGCAGATACGCAGTATTTT.

The chain is built from TRBV28 and TRBJ1-1, with TRBD1 identical over 7 bases. This CDR3 has 13 amino acids. Trimming at V came to 5 bases and at J to 6 bases, leaving 6 bases not matched to a gene. In germline, CDR1 is MDHEN, CDR2 SYDVKM. The CDR3: CASSPQGQAEAFF. The CDR3 coding sequence is TGTGCCAGCAGTCCCCAAGGACAGGCTGAAGCTTTCTTT.

The V gene is TRBV2, the J gene TRBJ1-5, with 7 bases matching TRBD1. Germline-derived CDR1 and CDR2 are SNHLY and FYNNEI. The CDR3 totals 15 residues. The V and J ends lost 4 bases and 2 bases, in that order; junction bases with no gene match: 5. CDR3 nucleotides: TGTGCCAGCAGTGGAGGGGGCGCGGGCAATCAGCCCCAGCATTTT. The encoded protein is CASSGGGAGNQPQHF.